This TCR beta chain was obtained from a study of T cell responses to AZD1222 COVID-19 vaccine (dated by TCRdb to the early 2020s). Context from the whole study: TCR sequencing covered 233 trial participants: about 210 given two doses of AZD1222 and some 25 given two doses of MenACWY control vaccine. Trial participants were enrolled into age subgroups of 18-55, 56-69 and 70-plus years, which contained about 160, 30 and 59 TCR-sequenced participants, respectively.

The investigation overall reported the following: After two AZD1222 doses, spike-specific TCR breadth and depth were significantly higher than at day 0 and than in MenACWY recipients. Participants were mostly white British and included more females than males, and it was suggested by the authors that clonal diversity may have been underestimated. Epitopes outside the regions mutated in the B.1.351 and B.1.1.7 variants were reportedly recognized by nearly half of the unique spike-specific TCRs. Conclusions about previously exposed vaccinees are limited because only a handful of AZD1222 recipients were SARS-CoV-2 seropositive at baseline. CD4 TCRs associated with the vaccine covered the entire spike protein, and the dominant responses were in regions 160-218 and 743-854. No day 14 peak-response samples were available, so repertoires were characterized only after the peak T cell response. In the small 56-69-year group, the increase in depth fell short of significance, most likely because of low power.

Comments on this clone: Its antigen remains unidentified. Base qualities were left out, and no much larger clone turns up one base away.

V and J are trimmed by 4 bases and 3 bases, and the gene matches miss 8 bases of the junction. Per the germline V gene (reference sequence), GTSNPN is the CDR1 and SVGIG is the CDR2. The cysteine opens and the phenylalanine closes a CDR3 of 14 amino acids. Solely the CDR3 DNA is kept, with 42 bases framed from the first base. In light of the paper, this sample's time point label describes: about 28 days (+/-7) after the second vaccine dose. AZD1222 recipients given second doses at about 4 weeks or at about 12 weeks were pooled, since spike-specific TCR depth and breadth were not found to differ between the two schedules. Vaccinee samples were obtained from the UK trials COV001 and COV002, which included a single-blind randomized controlled phase 2/3 trial of AZD1222 (ChAdOx1 nCoV-19) in healthy adults. Trial participant PBMC samples were collected at day 0 and day 28 after the second dose for TCRbeta chain sequencing.

The CDR3 regions of human TCRbeta chains were analyzed by immunosequencing. On the study's bioinformatics: TCRs in the repertoires were matched against a reference library of SARS-CoV-2-specific TCRs that had been generated with the MIRA antigen-specificity platform. Breadth was defined as the fraction of unique TCRs that were SARS-CoV-2-associated, and depth was defined as the fraction of total T cells that were SARS-CoV-2-associated. Using the MIRA data, every spike-specific TCR was mapped to the spike region that the TCR reacted to and assigned to either a CD4 or a CD8 class. Log10-transformed breadth and depth values were compared by one-way ANOVA with Sidak's multiple comparisons tests. The table was pulled from immuneACCESS by TCRdb, which kept in-frame rearrangements only. Such tables lose some clones; where checked, under half of the loss comes from unresolved V genes, and the rest has no known cause. The D gene and trimming were derived from the DNA, and the V and J assignments and clone size from that table. For this sample the table gives just over 90,000 clones, of which roughly nine tenths were detected only once. Of the sample, over 2% falls within the top ten clones.

The origin of this receptor is an adult who received the AZD1222 COVID-19 vaccine. The V and J genes are TRBV30 and TRBJ2-7, with 8 bases in between that match TRBD2. The starting material was peripheral blood, obtained 28 days after the second AZD1222 dose. The CDR3 protein sequence reads: CAWTSAGGHYEQYF. The nucleotide sequence is TGTGCCTGGACGTCTGCGGGGGGCCACTACGAGCAGTACTTC.